The rows below give T cell receptor beta chains drawn from one sample of a study of CD8+ T cells in alopecia areata. Clones were sequenced by immunoSEQ multiplex PCR, and TCRdb holds only the in-frame ones, with some missing. Seen here are about 160,000 clones, around 47% observed once, and the top ten hold approximately 7%. The specimen sequenced was CD4+ T cells sorted from blood. These receptors all come from a human donor with alopecia areata. Each CDR3 is given with its conserved first and last residue. The order of the fields is D gene, CDR3 length, V gene, clone size, J gene, CDR3 DNA, CDR3 protein. The D gene is left open where the match is weak. Not all rows give a size; the values are once, few, many and, for expanded clones, a class.

>NA|12|TRBV30|NA|TRBJ1-2
TGTGCCTGGAACCGGGACACCTATGGCTACACCTTC
CAWNRDTYGYTF
>TRBD2|14|TRBV30|few|TRBJ2-2
TGTGCCTGGATACCGGGACTAGCGACCGGGGAGCTGTTTTTT
CAWIPGLATGELFF
>TRBD2|15|TRBV11-2|NA|TRBJ2-3
TGTGCCAGCAGCTTGGGGACTAGCGGACCAGATACGCAGTATTTT
CASSLGTSGPDTQYF
>NA|10|TRBV29-1|few|TRBJ1-2
TGCATCGGTGGCGGGGATGGCTACACCTTC
CIGGGDGYTF
>NA|13|TRBV30|few|TRBJ1-5
TGTGCCTGGGCCTCGGGGGGAAATCAGCCCCAGCATTTT
CAWASGGNQPQHF
>TRBD2|19|TRBV5-1|NA|TRBJ2-1
TGCGCCAGCAGCTCTAGCGGCCGCAACCCCCAAAGCTCCTACAATGAGCAGTTCTTC
CASSSSGRNPQSSYNEQFF
>TRBD1|14|TRBV12-5|NA|TRBJ1-2
TGTGCTAGTGGTCCCGGACAGGGAGACGACGGCTACACCTTC
CASGPGQGDDGYTF
>TRBD2|15|TRBV7-3|once|TRBJ2-3
TGTGCCAGCAGCACCGCAGGACTAGCGACAGATACGCAGTATTTT
CASSTAGLATDTQYF
>TRBD1|14|TRBV5-1|few|TRBJ2-7
TGCGCCAGCAGCAAGGGACAGGGGGCTTACGAGCAGTACTTC
CASSKGQGAYEQYF
>NA|11|TRBV29-1|few|TRBJ2-1
TGCAGCGTTGAAGAGGGCAATGAGCAGTTCTTC
CSVEEGNEQFF
>NA|16|TRBV5-1|NA|TRBJ2-7
TGCGCCAGCAGCCCAACGGACAGACCTTCCTCCTACGAGCAGTACTTC
CASSPTDRPSSYEQYF
>TRBD1|14|TRBV28|few|TRBJ1-5
TGTGCCAGTACCACCGGGACAGGGTCGCCGCCCCAGCATTTT
CASTTGTGSPPQHF
>TRBD1|13|TRBV29-1|NA|TRBJ1-5
TGCAGCATAACAGGGGGTAGCAATCAGCCCCAGCATTTT
CSITGGSNQPQHF
>NA|12|TRBV5-1|NA|TRBJ1-1
TGCGCCAGCAGCCCAGCTGGGACTGAAGCTTTCTTT
CASSPAGTEAFF
>NA|14|TRBV27|NA|TRBJ2-7
TGTGCCAGCGGATCGGAGCCTCCCACCTACGAGCAGTACTTC
CASGSEPPTYEQYF
>NA|13|TRBV10-2|NA|TRBJ2-5
TGCGCCAGCACTGAGCAGCTTGAAGAGACCCAGTACTTC
CASTEQLEETQYF
>NA|14|TRBV27|NA|TRBJ1-2
TGTGCCAGCAGTTTCTCTACACAGGGCTATGGCTACACCTTC
CASSFSTQGYGYTF
>NA|13|TRBV30|NA|TRBJ2-2
TGTGCCTGGAGTGTCCCAGGCCCCGGGGAGCTGTTTTTT
CAWSVPGPGELFF
>TRBD2|15|TRBV28|once|TRBJ2-1
TGTGCCAGCAACCCAAGCGGGAGCGGACTAAATGAGCAGTTCTTC
CASNPSGSGLNEQFF
>NA|14|TRBV28|NA|TRBJ1-1
TGTGCCAGCAGTTCTGGAGCGATGAACACTGAAGCTTTCTTT
CASSSGAMNTEAFF
>NA|17|TRBV5-1|NA|TRBJ2-6
TGCGCCAGCAGCCCCCGACAAGACAGGCTTAGGGCCAACGTCCTGACTTTC
CASSPRQDRLRANVLTF
>NA|13|TRBV18|few|TRBJ2-1
TGTGCCAGCTCCCCTGTGGGGGGAAATGAGCAGTTCTTC
CASSPVGGNEQFF
>NA|18|TRBV7-6|NA|TRBJ2-7
TGTGCCAGCAGCTCGTTAGGGGATTTACCGGGACACGGGGACGAGCAGTACTTC
CASSSLGDLPGHGDEQYF
>NA|12|TRBV6-1|NA|TRBJ2-7
TGTGCCAGCAGTCGTACTAACAGCGAGCAGTACTTC
CASSRTNSEQYF
>TRBD1|15|TRBV7-8|NA|TRBJ1-1
TGTGCCAGCAGCGCACACAGGGGAGTGAACACTGAAGCTTTCTTT
CASSAHRGVNTEAFF
>NA|13|TRBV2|NA|TRBJ2-1
TGTGCCAGCAGTGAATTAGACTTGGGGGAGCAGTTCTTC
CASSELDLGEQFF
>TRBD2|15|TRBV29-1|few|TRBJ2-2
TGCAGCGTTGAAGTGACTAGCGGGTTCACCGGGGAGCTGTTTTTT
CSVEVTSGFTGELFF
>NA|10|TRBV7-9|few|TRBJ2-1
TGTGCCAGCAGCGGGGGACCGCAGTTCTTC
CASSGGPQFF
>NA|14|TRBV18|NA|TRBJ2-5
TGTGCCAGCTCACGAGGCAGGGAGGAGAGTACCCAGTACTTC
CASSRGREESTQYF
>TRBD1|13|TRBV7-2|few|TRBJ1-2
TGTGCCAGCAGGGCGGGGACAGAGTATGGCTACACCTTC
CASRAGTEYGYTF
>NA|13|TRBV4-1|NA|TRBJ2-5
TGCGCCAGCCCGGAGACGTACCAAGAGACCCAGTACTTC
CASPETYQETQYF
>NA|17|TRBV9|NA|TRBJ2-1
TGTGCCAGCAGCGTTGCCCTGTTGGGAGTTGCCTACAATGAGCAGTTCTTC
CASSVALLGVAYNEQFF
>TRBD2|19|TRBV7-2|NA|TRBJ2-1
TGTGCCAGCAGCTTAGGTGACTGGGCTAGCGGGAGTTGGCTCGATGAGCAGTTCTTC
CASSLGDWASGSWLDEQFF
>NA|16|TRBV11-3|few|TRBJ2-1
TGTGCCAGCAGCTTAGGGGGGACATACTTTTACAATGAGCAGTTCTTC
CASSLGGTYFYNEQFF
>NA|14|TRBV7-9|few|TRBJ1-1
TGTGCCAGCAGACCTAAGGGCATGAACACTGAAGCTTTCTTT
CASRPKGMNTEAFF